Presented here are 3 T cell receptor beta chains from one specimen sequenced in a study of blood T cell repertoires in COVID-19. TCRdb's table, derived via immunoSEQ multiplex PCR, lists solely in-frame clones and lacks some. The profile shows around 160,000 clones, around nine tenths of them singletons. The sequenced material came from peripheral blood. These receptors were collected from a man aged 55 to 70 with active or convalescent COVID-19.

The CDR3: CATSRDGTAYNEQFF. The CDR3, as DNA: TGTGCCACCAGCAGAGATGGGACAGCCTACAATGAGCAGTTCTTC. The chain recombines TRBV15 with TRBJ2-1, with 7 bases matching TRBD1. The CDR3 has 15 residues. Germline V gene data show CDR1 as LNHNV and CDR2 as YYDKDF (reference sequence). V gave up 0 bases and J gave up 2 bases; unmatched junction bases: 1.

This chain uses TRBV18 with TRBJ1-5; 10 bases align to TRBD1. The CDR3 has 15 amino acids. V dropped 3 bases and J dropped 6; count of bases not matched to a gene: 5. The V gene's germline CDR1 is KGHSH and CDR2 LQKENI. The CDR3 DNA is TGTGCCAGCTCACCTCAAGGACAGGGGGTTCAGCCCCAGCATTTT. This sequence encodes CASSPQGQGVQPQHF. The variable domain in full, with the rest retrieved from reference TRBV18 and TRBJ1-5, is NAGVMQNPRHLVRRRGQEARLRCSPMKGHSHVYWYRQLPEEGLKFMVYLQKENIIDESGMPKERFSAEFPKEGPSILRIQQVVRGDSAAYFCASSPQGQGVQPQHFGDGTRLSIL.

Written as DNA, the CDR3 is TGTGCCAGCAGTGGTGAAACAGGGTCAAGGTATGGCTACACCTTC. It yields the protein CASSGETGSRYGYTF. The chain combines TRBV9 with TRBJ1-2; a possible D gene is TRBD1 (6 bases). Trimming removed 5 bases from V and 5 bases from J, with 19 bases in between. The V gene's germline CDR1 is SGDLS and CDR2 YYNGEE. The CDR3 is made up of 15 amino acids. Looking up the rest from reference TRBV9 and TRBJ1-2 gives the full variable domain: DSGVTQTPKHLITATGQRVTLRCSPRSGDLSVYWYQQSLDQGLQFLIQYYNGEERAKGNILERFSAQQFPDLHSELNLSSLELGDSALYFCASSGETGSRYGYTFGSGTRLTVV.